This TCR beta chain was obtained from a study of shared clonotypes between healthy human individuals. Assay used: immunoSEQ multiplex PCR; TCRdb lists only in-frame clones, some missing. The sample includes 850,000 to 1,200,000 clones, under 80% seen only once; the top ten take approximately 1.3%. V dropped 7 bases and J dropped 7 bases, with 20 bases sitting between them. The V gene's germline CDR1 is MNHNY and CDR2 SVGAGI (reference sequence). This CDR3 is 15 amino acids long. The study, taken as a whole, reports: Among donors, clonotype sharing was expected to be affected by sequencing depth.

Both subsets, CD45RA+ naive and CD45RA-negative memory, were split from the CD4+ cells. This clone occurred many times. The antigen is unknown. The source of this sequence is a man aged 18-30 years in good health. The chain is built from TRBV6-6 and TRBJ1-5; a weak D match, TRBD1 (5 bases). Sequencing used memory CD4+ T cells sorted from blood. The subset was: CD45RA-negative fraction. The CDR3: CASTRGWDYGQPQHF. Written as DNA, the CDR3 is TGTGCCAGCACCAGAGGGTGGGACTACGGGCAGCCCCAGCATTTT.